The 18 T cell receptor beta chains presented below share a single source sample, sequenced in a study of control samples from healthy donors and cancer patients. The assay was immunoSEQ multiplex PCR, and TCRdb's table has in-frame clones only and misses some. This sample yields hundreds of thousands of clones, of which about nine tenths are seen a single time; 5% to 8% belongs to the top ten. The source material was PBMCs. These receptors originate from a man aged 40-50 years with head and neck cancer.

This clone was counted once. The V call is TRBV29-1, the J call TRBJ1-2, with D maybe TRBD1 (6 bases). With 6 bases removed from V and 2 bases from J, the gap between germline ends came to 13 bases. The CDR3 contains 13 residues. From germline, CDR1 is SQVTM and CDR2 ANQGSEA. CDR3 residues: CSVATGQNYGYTF. CDR3 DNA sequence: TGCAGCGTAGCCACGGGACAAAACTATGGCTACACCTTC.

This clone was seen a few times. CDR3 DNA sequence: TGTGCCTGGACGGGGCTATCTGGGGCCAACGTCCTGACTTTC. It yields the protein CAWTGLSGANVLTF. V usage is TRBV30 and J usage is TRBJ2-6; D might be TRBD1 or TRBD2, each matching 5 bases. CDR1 is GTSNPN, CDR2 SVGIG, per germline (reference sequence). Trimming took 4 bases from V and 1 from J, leaving 8 bases between them. The length of the CDR3 is 14 residues. Supplemented by reference TRBV30 and TRBJ2-6, the full variable domain reads SQTIHQWPATLVQPVGSPLSLECTVEGTSNPNLYWYRQAAGRGLQLLFYSVGIGQISSEVPQNLSASRPQDRQFILSSKKLLLSDSGFYLCAWTGLSGANVLTFGAGSRLTVL.

The rearrangement links TRBV7-2 to TRBJ2-1; D could derive from TRBD1 or TRBD2 (5 bases each). Looked up from germline, CDR1 is SGHTA and CDR2 is FQGNSA. The CDR3 is made up of 13 amino acids. V was shortened by 5 bases and J by 4 bases, with 9 bases between the two germline ends. The CDR3 loop is CASSQGPYNEQFF. The CDR3 DNA follows: TGTGCCAGCAGCCAGGGACCGTACAATGAGCAGTTCTTC.

V usage is TRBV11-2 and J usage is TRBJ2-5; TRBD2 agrees at 7 bases. V was clipped by 5 bases and J by 1 base; unmatched bases: 7. Germline loops: CDR1 SGHAT, CDR2 FQNNGV. CDR3 length: 15 residues. The CDR3 DNA reads TGTGCCAGCAGCCCCGGAGGGAGGGTCCAAGAGACCCAGTACTTC. Its protein is CASSPGGRVQETQYF.

CDR3 protein: CASSHGQDNEKLFF. CDR3 DNA: TGTGCCAGTAGCCACGGACAGGATAATGAAAAACTGTTTTTT. The V gene is TRBV19, the J gene TRBJ1-4, with TRBD1 matching over 7 bases. The CDR3 is 14 residues long. CDR1 is LNHDA, CDR2 SQIVND, per germline (reference sequence). The V gene end was trimmed by 6 bases and the J gene end by 4 bases; junction bases not matched to a gene: 5. Based on the CDR3 plus reference TRBV19 and TRBJ1-4, the full variable domain is DGGITQSPKYLFRKEGQNVTLSCEQNLNHDAMYWYRQDPGQGLRLIYYSQIVNDFQKGDIAEGYSVSREKKESFPLTVTSAQKNPTAFYLCASSHGQDNEKLFFGSGTQLSVL.

Notes on this clone: The CDR3 does not close with the conserved phenylalanine or tryptophan, likely indicating a read error. The DNA is left out, because the CDR3 cannot be placed on it with certainty; the CDR3 is given as TCRdb lists it. The chain couples TRBV3-1 (or the pseudogene TRBV3-2) to TRBJ1-2. The CDR3 spans 10 residues, counting both ends. CDR1 and CDR2 (germline): LGHDT, YNNKEL (reference sequence). This chain's CDR3 is CASSPVRGLL.

V usage is TRBV28 and J usage is TRBJ1-2, with a weak D call TRBD1 (5 bases). Germline CDR1 and CDR2: MDHEN and SYDVKM. This CDR3 has 14 amino acids. Deletions cut 3 bases from V and 3 bases from J, with 11 bases between. This chain's CDR3 is CASSLGQRYYGYTF. The CDR3 DNA reads as TGTGCCAGCAGTTTGGGGCAGAGATACTATGGCTACACCTTC.

The chain employs TRBV27 and TRBJ1-5; maybe TRBD1 (5 bases). In germline, CDR1 is MNHEY, CDR2 SMNVEV (reference sequence). V shed 4 bases and J shed 3 bases, with 7 bases lying between them. The CDR3 extends over 13 amino acids. DNA of the CDR3: TGTGCCAGCAGTTGGGGCTTCAATCAGCCCCAGCATTTT. This encodes CASSWGFNQPQHF.

This clone occurred a few times. The V call is TRBV29-1, the J call TRBJ2-7, with 9 bases lining up with TRBD1. The V and J ends lost 3 bases and 0 bases, in that order; junction bases with no gene match: 18. This CDR3 is built from 19 residues. Germline loops: CDR1 SQVTM, CDR2 ANQGSEA. This CDR3 reads CSVDGTPRDRVYISYEQYF. Written as DNA, the CDR3 is TGCAGCGTTGACGGAACCCCCCGGGACAGGGTTTATATCTCCTACGAGCAGTACTTC.

V gene TRBV3-1 (or the pseudogene TRBV3-2) combines with J gene TRBJ2-1; unclear D gene. With 4 bases removed from V and 3 bases from J, the gap between germline ends came to 7 bases. CDR3 length: 13 residues. Germline CDR1 LGHDT, CDR2 YNNKEL (reference sequence). CDR3 sequence reads: CASSPNGYNEQFF. CDR3 coding DNA: TGTGCCAGCAGCCCCAATGGCTACAATGAGCAGTTCTTC.

The chain has TRBV12-3 or TRBV12-4 and TRBJ2-7; no clear D. Trimming took off 0 bases at V and 3 bases at J, with 6 bases between the two ends. The CDR3 has 13 amino acids. As DNA, the CDR3 is TGTGCCAGCAGTTTAGCCAACAGCTACGAGCAGTACTTC. Translating gives CASSLANSYEQYF.

This rearrangement joins TRBV11-3 to TRBJ2-5; a possible D gene is TRBD2 (6 bases). CDR3 length: 16 residues. V lost 6 bases and J lost 5, with 22 bases in between. Germline values: CDR1 SGHNT, CDR2 YENEEA. The CDR3 reads CASSLRSGGKVETQYF. The CDR3 DNA is TGTGCCAGCAGTCTCAGAAGTGGCGGGAAGGTGGAGACCCAGTACTTC.

This chain's CDR3 is CASSLGTTYEQYF. The DNA for the CDR3 is TGTGCCAGCAGCTTAGGAACCACCTACGAGCAGTACTTC. The chain has TRBV13 and TRBJ2-7; D is uncertain. V dropped 0 bases and J dropped 2 bases, with 5 bases sitting between them. The germline CDR1 and CDR2 sequences are PRHDT and FYEKMQ (reference sequence). The CDR3 consists of 13 residues. The full variable domain, completed using reference TRBV13 and TRBJ2-7, is AAGVIQSPRHLIKEKRETATLKCYPIPRHDTVYWYQQGPGQDPQFLISFYEKMQSDKGSIPDRFSAQQFSDYHSELNMSSLELGDSALYFCASSLGTTYEQYFGPGTRLTVT.

The V and J genes are TRBV9 and TRBJ1-2; D remains unclear. This CDR3 spans 15 amino acids. CDR1 is SGDLS, CDR2 YYNGEE, per germline. The V end lost 0 bases, the J end lost 4 bases, and 13 bases lay between the germline ends. CDR3 bases: TGTGCCAGCAGCGTAGGACCAGGAGGATCCTATGGCTACACCTTC. Translated, it gives CASSVGPGGSYGYTF.

The chain combines TRBV7-6 with TRBJ2-2; 7 bases align to TRBD2. Germline values: CDR1 SGHVS, CDR2 FNYEAQ. The CDR3 length is 15 residues. Trimming at V came to 6 bases and at J to 2 bases, leaving 6 bases not matched to a gene. The CDR3 spells CASRIGGTNTGELFF. The DNA for the CDR3 is TGTGCCAGCAGAATCGGGGGGACTAACACCGGGGAGCTGTTTTTT.

The chain carries TRBV13 and TRBJ1-4, with 9 bases lining up with TRBD1. There are 15 residues in the CDR3. The germline gives CDR1 PRHDT, CDR2 FYEKMQ (reference sequence). V lost 4 bases and J lost 5; bases outside the gene matches: 5. CDR3 amino acids: CASSSRGTGNEKLFF. CDR3 sequence (DNA): TGTGCCAGCAGCTCCCGGGGGACAGGGAATGAAAAACTGTTTTTT.

The V and J genes are TRBV4-2 and TRBJ1-2, with D perhaps TRBD1 (6 bases). Germline CDR1 reads LGHNA; CDR2 reads YNFKEQ. V was trimmed by 0 bases and J by 5 bases, leaving 13 bases between them. The CDR3 contains 15 residues. The CDR3 protein is CASSQEVQGTYGYTF. Here the CDR3 DNA reads TGTGCCAGCAGCCAAGAGGTCCAGGGGACTTATGGCTACACCTTC.

As for this clone: A read error may produce the germline difference seen at one junction end. V gene TRBV7-7 combines with J gene TRBJ2-1; TRBD2 agrees at 7 bases. Germline V gives CDR1 SSHAT, CDR2 FNYEAQ (reference sequence). The CDR3 is 16 amino acids. As DNA, the CDR3 is TGTGCTAGCAGCTCCACTAGCGCGAGCTCCTACAATGAGCAGTTCTTC. Its protein product is CASSSTSASSYNEQFF.